The clone carrying this T cell receptor (beta chain) was observed once. The record originates from a study of T cell responses to AZD1222 COVID-19 vaccine. The repertoire was sequenced with immunoSEQ multiplex PCR; TCRdb's copy has only in-frame clones and lacks some. This table has some 200,000 clones, 88% appearing once. The CDR3 consists of 13 residues. V lost 2 bases and J lost 0, with 5 bases in between. Germline V CDR1 and CDR2: MNHEY, SVGEGT. This receptor was identified in an adult who received the AZD1222 COVID-19 vaccine. The sequenced sample was peripheral blood, obtained 28 days after the second AZD1222 dose. The chain links TRBV6-2 or TRBV6-3 to TRBJ2-7, with no clear D. The DNA for the CDR3 is TGTGCCAGCAGTTACCAGAGCTCCTACGAGCAGTACTTC. The encoded protein is CASSYQSSYEQYF.